This TCR beta chain came from a study of shared clonotypes between healthy human individuals. Profiling relied on immunoSEQ multiplex PCR, and the TCRdb table lists in-frame clones only, not all of them. The sample gives about 2.3 million clones, 80% to 95% of which show up once; about 0.37% is in the top ten. CD4+ cell separation produced CD45RA+ naive and CD45RA-negative memory subsets. This CDR3 has 14 residues. V lost 3 bases and J lost 0, with 8 bases in between. Per the germline V gene, CDR1 is MDHEN and CDR2 is SYDVKM. Study results and limitations: Clonotype sharing among donors was thought likely to change with sequencing depth.

This clone has only a few counts. Its matching antigen is unknown. This clonotype originated in a man between 18 and 29 years old in good health. Some clones in this sample may be carry-over from other donors' samples. Sequenced sample: naive CD4+ T cells from PBMCs. Regarding subset: CD45RA+ positively selected. The V call is TRBV28, the J call TRBJ1-1; D is ambiguous. In nucleotides, the CDR3 is TGTGCCAGCAGTTTGTCGCGAGTGAACACTGAAGCTTTCTTT. Translated: CASSLSRVNTEAFF.